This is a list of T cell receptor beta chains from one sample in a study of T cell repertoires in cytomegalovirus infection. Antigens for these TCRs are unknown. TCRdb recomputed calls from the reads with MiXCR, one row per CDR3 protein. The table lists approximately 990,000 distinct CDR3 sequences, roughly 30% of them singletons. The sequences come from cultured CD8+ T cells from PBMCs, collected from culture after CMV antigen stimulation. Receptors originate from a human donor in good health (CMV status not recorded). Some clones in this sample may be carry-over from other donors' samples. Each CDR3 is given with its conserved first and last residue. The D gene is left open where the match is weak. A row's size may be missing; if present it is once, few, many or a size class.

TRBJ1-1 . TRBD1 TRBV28 TGTGCCAGCAGTTCCCGACAGGGGGCACGGAACACTGAAGCTTTCTTT CASSSRQGARNTEAFF
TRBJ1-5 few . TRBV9 TGTGCCAGCAGCGTAGCAGGGGAAAGCAATCAGCCCCAGCATTTT CASSVAGESNQPQHF
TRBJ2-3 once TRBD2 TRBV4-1 TGCGCCAGCAGCCAAGGCGCCCTAGCGGGGGGCACAGATACGCAGTATTTT CASSQGALAGGTDTQYF
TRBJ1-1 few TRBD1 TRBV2 TGTGCCAGCACCCAGGGGGCAGGGAGAGCATCTGAAGCTTTCTTT CASTQGAGRASEAFF
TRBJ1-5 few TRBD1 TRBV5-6 TGTGCCAGCAGCTTCGGGACAGGGGGCCGTCAGCCCCAGCATTTT CASSFGTGGRQPQHF
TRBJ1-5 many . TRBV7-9 TGTGCCAGCAGCTCCGGATACCACAATCAGCCCCAGCATTTT CASSSGYHNQPQHF
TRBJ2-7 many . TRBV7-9 TGTGCCAGCAGCGCTGTTTCGTGGGAGACCTACGAGCAGTACTTC CASSAVSWETYEQYF
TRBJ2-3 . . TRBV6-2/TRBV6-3 TGTGCCAGCAGTTATCTACTGAGGGATACGCAGTATTTT CASSYLLRDTQYF
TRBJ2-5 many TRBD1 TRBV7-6 TGTGCCAGCAGAGCCGGGACAGGGTCCAGGTTTTTGTACTTC CASRAGTGSRFLYF
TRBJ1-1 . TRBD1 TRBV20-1 TGCAGTGCTAGAGATGTGTCCCAGGGGGCGAGAACTGAAGCTTTCTTT CSARDVSQGARTEAFF
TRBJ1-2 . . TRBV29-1 TGCAGCGTTGAATTTTGGCAGACCTATGGCTACACCTTC CSVEFWQTYGYTF
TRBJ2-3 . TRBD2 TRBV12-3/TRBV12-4 TGTGCCAACAGTCCCGGGGGGATCACAGATACGCAGTATTTT CANSPGGITDTQYF
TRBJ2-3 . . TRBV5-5 TGTGCCAGCAGCTTAAGTTCCGAGGTACGCACAGATACGCAGTATTTT CASSLSSEVRTDTQYF
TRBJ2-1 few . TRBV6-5 TGTGCCACCGGGACTGCCTACAATGAGCAGTTCTTC CATGTAYNEQFF
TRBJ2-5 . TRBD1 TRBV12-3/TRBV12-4 TGTGCCAGCAGTTTTAACAGGGGGCATCAAGAGACCCAGTACTTC CASSFNRGHQETQYF
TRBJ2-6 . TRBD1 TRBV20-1 TGCAGTGCCTTGTGGGAGACAGGGGGCTCTGGTGGGGCCAACGTCCTGACTTTC CSALWETGGSGGANVLTF
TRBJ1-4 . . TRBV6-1 TGTGCCAGCAGTCCCCGGACCTTGGAGGGGGAAAAACTGTTTTTT CASSPRTLEGEKLFF
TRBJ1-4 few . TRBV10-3 TGTGCCATCAGTGCGGCCGCCGGGGGGAATGAAAAACTGTTTTTT CAISAAAGGNEKLFF
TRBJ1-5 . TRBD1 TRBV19 TGTGCCAGTAGCTCACAGGGGGCCTCCTACAATCAGCCCCAGCATTTT CASSSQGASYNQPQHF
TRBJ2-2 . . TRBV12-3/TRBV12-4 TGTGCCAGCAGTCCCAGGACTTCTTACACCGGGGAGCTGTTTTTT CASSPRTSYTGELFF
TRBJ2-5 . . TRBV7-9 TGTGCCAGCAGCTTACCAGGGAGTGGCTCACGAGAGACCCAGTACTTC CASSLPGSGSRETQYF
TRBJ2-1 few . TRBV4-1 TGCGCCAGCAGCCAACAGCCAGCGGGTGTTTCCTACAATGAGCAGTTCTTC CASSQQPAGVSYNEQFF
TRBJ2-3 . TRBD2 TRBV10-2 TGCGCCAGCAGTGTCCTGGGACTAGCGGGGGGGCCGGTCTCAGATACGCAGTATTTT CASSVLGLAGGPVSDTQYF
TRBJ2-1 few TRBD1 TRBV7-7 TGTGCTAGCAGCTTTGGGACAGTCGACAATGAGCAGTTCTTC CASSFGTVDNEQFF
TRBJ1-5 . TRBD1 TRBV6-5 TGTGCCAGCAGGTCCGGACAGGGGACCACCTATAGCAATCAGCCCCAGCATTTT CASRSGQGTTYSNQPQHF
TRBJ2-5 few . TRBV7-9 TGTGCCAGCAGCTTAGTTCCAGAAGAGACCCAGTACTTC CASSLVPEETQYF
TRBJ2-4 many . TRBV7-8 TGTGCCAGCAGCCCGCTGGGGGGACAGAAAAACATTCAGTACTTC CASSPLGGQKNIQYF
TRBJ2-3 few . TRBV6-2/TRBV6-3 TGTGCCAGCAGCTTGGAGGGGGGCCCTACAGATACGCAGTATTTT CASSLEGGPTDTQYF
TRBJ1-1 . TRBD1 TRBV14 TGTGCCAGCAGCCAAGATATAGGGACAGGGGGCTTGAACACTGAAGCTTTCTTT CASSQDIGTGGLNTEAFF
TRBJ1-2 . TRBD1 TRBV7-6 TGTGCCAGCAGCTACCAGGGGGATGCTAGTTATGGCTACACCTTC CASSYQGDASYGYTF
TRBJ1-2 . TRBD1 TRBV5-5 TGTGCCAGCAGCATGACAGGGCTGGGCTACACCTTC CASSMTGLGYTF
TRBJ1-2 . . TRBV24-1 TGTGCCACCAGTGTTCCAGGGGATGACTATGGCTACACCTTC CATSVPGDDYGYTF
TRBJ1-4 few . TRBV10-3 TGTGCCACCCGTGGAAGGGAAGAGGAACTGTTTTTT CATRGREEELFF
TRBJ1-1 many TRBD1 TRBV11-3 TGTGCCAGCAGCTTCGGACAGGGGGACACTGAAGCTTTCTTT CASSFGQGDTEAFF
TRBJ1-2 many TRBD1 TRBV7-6 TGTGCCAGCAGCTTAGGAGCAGGGGGCGTCCCGGACTTTGAGGCCTATGGCTACACCTTC CASSLGAGGVPDFEAYGYTF
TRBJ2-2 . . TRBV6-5 TGTGCCAGCAGTTCCTATCTTTCCGGGACATCCACCGGGGAGCTGTTTTTT CASSSYLSGTSTGELFF
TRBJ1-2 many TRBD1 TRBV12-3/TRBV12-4 TGTGCCAGCAGTTTTCAGGGGGCTGGGTATGGCTACACCTTC CASSFQGAGYGYTF
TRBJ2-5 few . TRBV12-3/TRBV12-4 TGTGCCAGCAGTGCGTACAGGGACTTCCAAGAGACCCAGTACTTC CASSAYRDFQETQYF
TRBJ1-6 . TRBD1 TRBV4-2 TGTGCCAGCAGCCAAGGGCCTTCGGGACAGGGGAATTCACCCCTCCACTTT CASSQGPSGQGNSPLHF
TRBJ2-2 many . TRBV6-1 TGTGCCAGCAGTCCCGGGACTCACACCGGGGAGCTGTTTTTT CASSPGTHTGELFF
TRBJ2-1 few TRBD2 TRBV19 TGTGCCAGTAGTATAGGCGGTAGCGGGAATGAGCAGTTCTTC CASSIGGSGNEQFF
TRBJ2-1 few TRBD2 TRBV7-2 TGTGCCAGCAGCTTTCCCGGGACTAGCAATGAGCAGTTCTTC CASSFPGTSNEQFF